The present TCR beta chain was sequenced within a study of T cells in Graves' hyperthyroidism and ophthalmopathy. The CDR3 contains 13 residues. Germline V CDR1 and CDR2: SQVTM, ANQGSEA. Trimming cost V 3 bases and J 2 bases, with 9 bases left between them. TCR beta CDR3 region amplification was performed from RNA transcripts. The HTBI primer set served for first-round RT-PCR of the TCR CDR3. Using its own MiXCR run on the multiplex PCR reads, TCRdb lists one record per CDR3 protein. The data contain around 340,000 distinct CDR3 sequences, over 15% of them singletons. This clonotype was seen more than once but under ten times.

The rearrangement joins TRBV29-1 to TRBJ2-3; tentatively, D is TRBD2 (6 bases). The source material was blood. This receptor was obtained from a woman in her fifties or sixties with Graves' hyperthyroidism. DNA of the CDR3: TGCAGCGTTGACGCGGGGAACACAGATACGCAGTATTTT. It encodes CSVDAGNTDTQYF.